The rows below give T cell receptor beta chains drawn from one sample of a study of blood T cells in healthy people across ages. Via MiXCR, TCRdb re-called the 5' RACE reads, giving one row per CDR3 protein. This table has about 650,000 distinct CDR3 sequences, roughly 30% appearing once. The sequencing input was blood. The receptors here all came from a woman older than 75 in good health. CDR3s include the opening cysteine and the closing phenylalanine or tryptophan. The order of the fields is clone size, V gene, J gene, D gene, CDR3 DNA, CDR3 protein. The D gene is left open where the match is weak. Expanded clones get a size class; other rows say once, few or many, or leave the size out.

abundance: .; v_gene: TRBV7-2; j_gene: TRBJ1-5; d_gene: TRBD1; CDR3nt: TGTGCCAGCAGCCTAGGGGGCAGGGGGTTTCAGCCCCAGCATTTT; CDR3aa: CASSLGGRGFQPQHF
abundance: .; v_gene: TRBV6-2/TRBV6-3; j_gene: TRBJ1-2; d_gene: TRBD1; CDR3nt: TGTGCCAGCAGCGCCCCCGGGACAGGGGGGAACTATGGCTACACCTTC; CDR3aa: CASSAPGTGGNYGYTF
abundance: many; v_gene: TRBV27; j_gene: TRBJ2-7; d_gene: .; CDR3nt: TGTGCCAGCAGTCCCAGGGGGAGGGGGGGCCTCTACGAGCAGTACTTC; CDR3aa: CASSPRGRGGLYEQYF
abundance: many; v_gene: TRBV2; j_gene: TRBJ2-7; d_gene: .; CDR3nt: TGTGCCAGCAGGCGGGACCAAAGCTACGAGCAGTACTTC; CDR3aa: CASRRDQSYEQYF
abundance: many; v_gene: TRBV30; j_gene: TRBJ2-1; d_gene: .; CDR3nt: TGTGCCTGGACCTCCTCCCTTTACGAGCAGTTCTTC; CDR3aa: CAWTSSLYEQFF
abundance: once; v_gene: TRBV19; j_gene: TRBJ2-1; d_gene: TRBD2; CDR3nt: TGTACCAGTAGTATACTAGGACTAGAAGAGACCCAGTTCTTC; CDR3aa: CTSSILGLEETQFF
abundance: many; v_gene: TRBV6-5; j_gene: TRBJ2-7; d_gene: .; CDR3nt: TGTGCCAGCAGTTACTCGTTCGGGGGCTCGTACGAGCAGTACTTC; CDR3aa: CASSYSFGGSYEQYF
abundance: .; v_gene: TRBV30; j_gene: TRBJ1-2; d_gene: .; CDR3nt: TGTGCCTGGAGTTCTCGTGGCTACACCTTC; CDR3aa: CAWSSRGYTF
abundance: many; v_gene: TRBV6-5; j_gene: TRBJ1-1; d_gene: .; CDR3nt: TGTGCCAGCAGGGGAGGGACTGAAGCTTTCTTT; CDR3aa: CASRGGTEAFF
abundance: few; v_gene: TRBV30; j_gene: TRBJ1-5; d_gene: .; CDR3nt: TGTGCCTGGAGTCCCCGTAGAGATCAGCCCCAGCATTTT; CDR3aa: CAWSPRRDQPQHF
abundance: few; v_gene: TRBV7-9; j_gene: TRBJ2-3; d_gene: .; CDR3nt: TGTGCCAGCAGCGGCAGGGGGGAAATTGATACGCAGTATTTT; CDR3aa: CASSGRGEIDTQYF
abundance: many; v_gene: TRBV6-2/TRBV6-3; j_gene: TRBJ2-1; d_gene: TRBD2; CDR3nt: TGTGCCAGCAGTAAACTAGCGGGGGGGAATTACAATGAGCAGTTCTTC; CDR3aa: CASSKLAGGNYNEQFF
abundance: many; v_gene: TRBV5-1; j_gene: TRBJ2-7; d_gene: TRBD1; CDR3nt: TGCGCCAGCAGCTTGAACCCAGGGACAGGGGACAGCGAGCAGTACTTC; CDR3aa: CASSLNPGTGDSEQYF
abundance: .; v_gene: TRBV20-1; j_gene: TRBJ1-2; d_gene: TRBD1; CDR3nt: TGCAGTGCTTGGGACAGGGGCAACTATGGCTACACCTTC; CDR3aa: CSAWDRGNYGYTF
abundance: .; v_gene: TRBV4-1; j_gene: TRBJ2-3; d_gene: TRBD2; CDR3nt: TGCGCCAGCAGAGGACGTCTAGCGGGAGGGCCTAGCACAGATACGCAGTATTTT; CDR3aa: CASRGRLAGGPSTDTQYF
abundance: .; v_gene: TRBV6-2/TRBV6-3; j_gene: TRBJ2-5; d_gene: TRBD1; CDR3nt: TGTGCCAGCAGTTACTCGGGACAGGCGTGGGTTGAAGAGACCCAGTACTTC; CDR3aa: CASSYSGQAWVEETQYF
abundance: few; v_gene: TRBV30; j_gene: TRBJ2-5; d_gene: TRBD1; CDR3nt: TGTGCCTGGAAAAGCGGGACAGGGGGCGGAGGGACCCAGTACTTC; CDR3aa: CAWKSGTGGGGTQYF
abundance: few; v_gene: TRBV9; j_gene: TRBJ2-3; d_gene: .; CDR3nt: TGTGCCAGCACCATGCAGGGAGCTAGCACAGATACGCAGTATTTT; CDR3aa: CASTMQGASTDTQYF
abundance: .; v_gene: TRBV12-3/TRBV12-4; j_gene: TRBJ2-3; d_gene: .; CDR3nt: TGTGCCAGCACCCGTGTTGGGGGGTTGAGCACAGATACGCAGTATTTT; CDR3aa: CASTRVGGLSTDTQYF
abundance: few; v_gene: TRBV9; j_gene: TRBJ2-7; d_gene: .; CDR3nt: TGTGCCAGCAGCGGAGAAGGAGGGGAAGACCGCGAGCAGTACTTC; CDR3aa: CASSGEGGEDREQYF
abundance: .; v_gene: TRBV5-1; j_gene: TRBJ2-7; d_gene: .; CDR3nt: TGCGCCAGCAGCTTGGCGGCAGAACCAACCTACGAGCAGTACTTC; CDR3aa: CASSLAAEPTYEQYF
abundance: many; v_gene: TRBV7-3; j_gene: TRBJ1-2; d_gene: TRBD1; CDR3nt: TGTGCCAGCAGCTTCCGACAGGGCCATGGCTACACCTTC; CDR3aa: CASSFRQGHGYTF
abundance: few; v_gene: TRBV12-3/TRBV12-4; j_gene: TRBJ1-6; d_gene: TRBD1; CDR3nt: TGTGCCAGCCGGGACAGGCGCTCCTATAATTCACCCCTCCACTTT; CDR3aa: CASRDRRSYNSPLHF
abundance: .; v_gene: TRBV2; j_gene: TRBJ1-3; d_gene: .; CDR3nt: TGTGCCAGCAGTGACAGGGACTGGTCCGGAAACACCATATATTTT; CDR3aa: CASSDRDWSGNTIYF
abundance: many; v_gene: TRBV7-8; j_gene: TRBJ2-1; d_gene: .; CDR3nt: TGTGCCAGCAGCTTATGGGGTATCAATGAGCAGTTCTTC; CDR3aa: CASSLWGINEQFF
abundance: .; v_gene: TRBV27; j_gene: TRBJ2-4; d_gene: TRBD1; CDR3nt: TGTGCCAGCAGTTTATCGCCAGGGGGCAACATTCAGTACTTC; CDR3aa: CASSLSPGGNIQYF
abundance: few; v_gene: TRBV6-1; j_gene: TRBJ1-6; d_gene: TRBD1; CDR3nt: TGTGCCAGCAGGAGTCCGGGACAGGGTGATTCACCCCTCCACTTT; CDR3aa: CASRSPGQGDSPLHF
abundance: many; v_gene: TRBV24-1; j_gene: TRBJ2-3; d_gene: .; CDR3nt: TGTGCCACCAGTGATCCCCCCCTAGATACGCAGTATTTT; CDR3aa: CATSDPPLDTQYF
abundance: many; v_gene: TRBV10-3; j_gene: TRBJ2-7; d_gene: TRBD1; CDR3nt: TGTGCCATCAGCGGGACAGGACCGTCCGACGAGCAGTACTTC; CDR3aa: CAISGTGPSDEQYF
abundance: .; v_gene: TRBV10-3; j_gene: TRBJ1-2; d_gene: .; CDR3nt: TGTGCCATCAGTGCTCGGGAGGGCTACACCTTC; CDR3aa: CAISAREGYTF
abundance: .; v_gene: TRBV24-1; j_gene: TRBJ2-7; d_gene: TRBD1; CDR3nt: TGTGCCACCAGTGATTCCGGGACAGGGACATACGAGCAGTACTTC; CDR3aa: CATSDSGTGTYEQYF
abundance: .; v_gene: TRBV12-3/TRBV12-4; j_gene: TRBJ2-3; d_gene: TRBD1; CDR3nt: TGTGCCAGCAGTTTAATCGGGACAGGTCCAGATACGCAGTATTTT; CDR3aa: CASSLIGTGPDTQYF